This passage covers 8 T cell receptor beta chains from one sample sequenced in a study of blood T cell repertoires in COVID-19. Sequencing used immunoSEQ multiplex PCR; TCRdb keeps in-frame clones, though not all of them. The sample lists a few hundred thousand clones; around 82% were seen once. Sequenced: peripheral blood. The receptors originated from a woman in her fifties or sixties with acute or convalescent COVID-19.

V usage is TRBV5-4 and J usage is TRBJ1-2; TRBD1 is a possible D gene (6 bases). This CDR3 has 13 amino acids. The V end was cut by 6 bases, the J end by 2 bases, with 11 bases between. From germline, CDR1 is SGHNT and CDR2 YYREEE (reference sequence). CDR3 amino acids: CASNTQGNYGYTF. The CDR3 bases are TGTGCCAGCAACACTCAGGGGAACTATGGCTACACCTTC.

V usage is TRBV2 and J usage is TRBJ2-6; 7 bases are shared with TRBD1. The CDR3 is made up of 13 amino acids. Germline V gene data show CDR1 as SNHLY and CDR2 as FYNNEI. With V trimmed by 4 bases and J by 16 bases, 10 bases remained unmatched. The CDR3 loop reads CASSGLDRSILTF. The CDR3, as DNA: TGTGCCAGCAGTGGGCTGGACAGGAGCATTCTGACTTTC.

The chain recombines TRBV20-1 with TRBJ2-2; D might be TRBD2 (6 bases). The CDR3 runs to 20 residues. V lost 3 bases and J 3 bases, leaving 29 bases between the germline ends. Germline V gene data show CDR1 as DFQATT and CDR2 as SNEGSKA (reference sequence). CDR3 in amino acids: CSASPRGDSKSQGYTGELFF. Here the CDR3 DNA reads TGCAGTGCTAGTCCCCGTGGGGACTCAAAATCCCAAGGGTACACCGGGGAGCTGTTTTTT.

This clone was counted only a few times. This chain uses TRBV6-5 with TRBJ2-3, with 11 bases aligning to TRBD2. V trimming: 8 bases; J trimming: 10 bases; junction bases outside the gene matches: 14. The CDR3 spans 15 residues. CDR1 and CDR2 (germline): MNHEY, SVGAGI. CDR3 DNA: TGTGCCAGCGCTCAACTAGCGGGAGAAGTAGTCGCGCAGTATTTT. Residues: CASAQLAGEVVAQYF.

The rearrangement links TRBV3-1 (or the pseudogene TRBV3-2) to TRBJ1-1, with D possibly matching TRBD1 (6 bases). Trimming removed 0 bases at V and 4 bases at J, with 9 bases between. The CDR3 sequence is 14 residues long. CDR1 LGHDT and CDR2 YNNKEL come from the germline V gene (reference sequence). The CDR3 is CASSQDRGGTEAFF. As DNA, the CDR3 is TGTGCCAGCAGCCAAGATCGAGGGGGCACTGAAGCTTTCTTT.

V and J are TRBV14 and TRBJ2-3, with D possibly matching TRBD2 (5 bases). The CDR3 covers 14 residues. In germline, CDR1 is SGHDN, CDR2 FVKESK. V was clipped by 3 bases and J by 4 bases, with 11 bases between them. The CDR3 nucleotides are TGTGCCAGCAGCCAGCGAAGAGGGTCAGATACGCAGTATTTT. This translates into CASSQRRGSDTQYF.

The chain recombines TRBV4-1 with TRBJ1-1; D unclear. This CDR3 contains 16 residues. Germline CDR1 and CDR2: MGHRA and YSYEKL. Trimming took 0 bases from V and 4 from J, leaving 15 bases between them. DNA of the CDR3: TGCGCCAGCAGCCAAGATCCAGCGTACGTCGGCACTGAAGCTTTCTTT. Translated: CASSQDPAYVGTEAFF.

The rearrangement links TRBV3-1 (or the pseudogene TRBV3-2) to TRBJ1-2, with 8 bases identical to TRBD1. This CDR3 comprises 14 residues. Germline V gives CDR1 LGHDT, CDR2 YNNKEL (reference sequence). V trimming: 4 bases; J trimming: 4 bases; junction bases outside the gene matches: 5. CDR3 bases: TGTGCCAGCAGCCCGACAGGGGACGCCTATGGCTACACCTTC. It translates to CASSPTGDAYGYTF.